Presented here are 31 T cell receptor beta chains from one specimen sequenced in a study of T cell responses to AZD1222 COVID-19 vaccine. Assay used: immunoSEQ multiplex PCR; TCRdb lists only in-frame clones, some missing. The table includes approximately 150,000 clones, around 88% detected once. This sample comprised peripheral blood, obtained on day 0 of MenACWY control vaccination. Receptors originate from an adult in good health.

This chain joins TRBV5-4 and TRBJ1-1; maybe TRBD1 (6 bases). The CDR3 is 16 amino acids. Trimming cost V 4 bases and J 0 bases, with 16 bases left between them. Germline V gives CDR1 SGHNT, CDR2 YYREEE (reference sequence). The CDR3: CASSPWAGALNTEAFF. The CDR3 DNA is TGTGCCAGCAGCCCCTGGGCGGGGGCGCTGAACACTGAAGCTTTCTTT.

The chain has TRBV6-2 or TRBV6-3 and TRBJ1-2, with 8 nucleotides matching TRBD1. The CDR3 spans 16 residues. V lost 5 bases, J lost 6 bases, and 14 bases stayed unmatched. Germline V gene sequence: CDR1 MNHEY, CDR2 SVGEGT. For the CDR3, the DNA is TGTGCCAGCAGTAAGAGACCAGGGGGCGCCCCGGATGGCTACACCTTC. Its protein product is CASSKRPGGAPDGYTF.

The chain is built from TRBV29-1 and TRBJ1-1, with D perhaps TRBD1 (5 bases). Looked up from germline, CDR1 is SQVTM and CDR2 is ANQGSEA. Trimming took 8 bases from V and 0 from J, leaving 16 bases between them. This CDR3 has 14 amino acids. The CDR3 is CSFRDGHMNTEAFF. The CDR3 region has the DNA TGCAGCTTCCGGGACGGACACATGAACACTGAAGCTTTCTTT.

The chain is built from TRBV19 and TRBJ1-1; D might be TRBD1 (5 bases). The CDR3 length is 18 residues. Trimming left V 4 bases short and J 5 bases short, with 26 bases between. In germline, CDR1 is LNHDA, CDR2 SQIVND (reference sequence). The CDR3, as DNA: TGTGCCAGTAGTAATCGGGGCCTACTATCGCCTATGGGGACTGAAGCTTTCTTT. Translation: CASSNRGLLSPMGTEAFF.

The chain couples TRBV6-1 to TRBJ2-7; 9 nucleotides line up with TRBD2. In germline, CDR1 is MNHNS, CDR2 SASEGT. The CDR3 is made up of 16 amino acids. V lost 4 bases to trimming and J lost 5 bases; unmatched junction nucleotides: 12. In DNA form, the CDR3 reads TGTGCCAGCAGTGGAGATTTTCGTAGCGGGAGCCACGAGCAGTACTTC. Amino acids: CASSGDFRSGSHEQYF.

This rearrangement joins TRBV25-1 to TRBJ1-2; weak D call: TRBD1 (5 bases). Per germline, CDR1 MGHDK and CDR2 SYGVNS. V lost 0 bases, J lost 3 bases, and 11 bases lay in between. The CDR3 sequence is 15 residues long. The CDR3 DNA reads as TGTGCCAGCAGTGAATATGGTCAGGGAGACTATGGCTACACCTTC. Translated, it gives CASSEYGQGDYGYTF.

This clone was seen a single time. The rearrangement uses TRBV15 and TRBJ2-3; tentatively, D is TRBD1 (6 bases). V was cut by 8 bases and J by 2 bases, with 17 bases left in between. CDR1 LNHNV and CDR2 YYDKDF come from the germline V gene (reference sequence). The CDR3 runs 15 residues. CDR3 nucleotide sequence: TGTGCCACCCAACAGGGTTACGGGGCCACAGATACGCAGTATTTT. Amino acids: CATQQGYGATDTQYF.

The chain is built from TRBV12-3 or TRBV12-4 and TRBJ1-3; D gene uncertain. The CDR3 runs to 13 residues. Trimming shortened V by 6 bases and J by 0 bases, and 6 bases separated the two germline ends. The CDR3 loop is CASSLTSGNTIYF. CDR3 DNA: TGTGCCAGCAGCCTGACCTCTGGAAACACCATATATTTT.

V usage is TRBV6-4 and J usage is TRBJ2-1; tentatively, D is TRBD2 (6 bases). The CDR3 loop spans 15 amino acids. Germline V gene lookup returns CDR1 MRHNA and CDR2 SNTAGT. Deletions cut 5 bases from V and 6 bases from J, with 17 bases between. The CDR3 loop reads CASSLFWDSTNEQFF. The CDR3 nucleotides are TGTGCCAGCAGTCTTTTTTGGGACTCCACCAATGAGCAGTTCTTC.

This chain links TRBV4-1 with TRBJ1-5; D is undetermined. Trimming shortened V by 0 bases and J by 7 bases, and 13 bases separated the two germline ends. The CDR3 has 15 amino acids. Looked up from germline, CDR1 is MGHRA and CDR2 is YSYEKL. CDR3: CASSQEILGKQPQHF. The DNA for the CDR3 is TGCGCCAGCAGCCAAGAAATTCTAGGGAAACAGCCCCAGCATTTT.

This chain connects TRBV5-1 to TRBJ2-5; maybe TRBD2 (5 bases). Trimming stripped 4 bases from V and 6 bases from J, with 16 bases between. The V gene's germline CDR1 is SGHRS and CDR2 YFSETQ. The CDR3 runs to 14 residues. CDR3 residues: CASSGGVGIQTQYF. CDR3 nucleotide sequence: TGCGCCAGCAGCGGAGGTGTGGGCATACAGACCCAGTACTTC.

Comments on this clone: Other DNA variants within this sample encode the same CDR3. The chain is built from TRBV5-1 and TRBJ1-1; TRBD1 is a possible D gene (6 bases). V lost 0 bases to trimming and J lost 5 bases, with 11 bases between them. CDR3 length: 14 residues. Germline lookup yields CDR1 SGHRS and CDR2 YFSETQ. The CDR3 spells CASSLEQGRTEAFF. Written as DNA, the CDR3 is TGCGCCAGCAGCTTGGAACAGGGAAGGACTGAAGCTTTCTTT.

This sequence joins TRBV27 and TRBJ2-7, with a weak D call TRBD1 (6 bases). The V gene lost 5 bases and the J gene lost 3 bases, with 17 bases spanning the gap. CDR3 length: 15 amino acids. Germline V CDR1 and CDR2: MNHEY, SMNVEV (reference sequence). CDR3 nucleotides: TGTGCCAGCAGTATACAGGGTATCCTAAGCTACGAGCAGTACTTC. Protein product: CASSIQGILSYEQYF.

The chain employs TRBV5-1 and TRBJ2-1, with 11 positions matching TRBD2. Germline V gene sequence: CDR1 SGHRS, CDR2 YFSETQ. V lost 0 bases and J lost 0; bases outside the gene matches: 5. CDR3 length: 18 residues. The CDR3 nucleotides read TGCGCCAGCAGCTTGGGGACTAGCGGGCCCCCCTCCTACAATGAGCAGTTCTTC. This sequence encodes CASSLGTSGPPSYNEQFF.

J is TRBJ2-3 and V is TRBV4-2, with TRBD2 as a possible D gene (5 bases). CDR1 is LGHNA, CDR2 YNFKEQ, per germline. The ends were cut back, 5 bases at V and 3 bases at J, with 15 bases in the middle. The CDR3 loop spans 15 amino acids. Here the CDR3 reads CASSSFRGQTDTQYF. The CDR3 DNA reads as TGTGCCAGCAGCTCTTTCCGGGGTCAAACAGATACGCAGTATTTT.

The chain uses TRBV19 and TRBJ1-1; 8 nucleotides agree with TRBD1. The germline V gene encodes CDR1 LNHDA and CDR2 SQIVND (reference sequence). V gave up 7 bases and J gave up 5 bases; unmatched junction bases: 6. The CDR3 sequence is 13 residues long. CDR3 DNA: TGTGCCAGTATTGCAGGGGGCCGGACTGAAGCTTTCTTT. Translating gives CASIAGGRTEAFF.

The chain couples TRBV2 to TRBJ2-1; 9 bases match TRBD1. The CDR3 runs to 13 residues. The V segment lost 6 bases and the J segment 6 bases; nucleotides outside the gene matches: 3. The germline V gene encodes CDR1 SNHLY and CDR2 FYNNEI. CDR3 residues: CASRRTGVNEQFF. The DNA of the CDR3 is TGTGCCAGCAGACGGACAGGGGTCAATGAGCAGTTCTTC.

The genes are TRBV10-3 and TRBJ2-7, with unresolved D. The CDR3 has 13 residues. The germline gives CDR1 ENHRY, CDR2 SYGVKD. Trimming left V 10 bases short and J 4 bases short, with 17 bases between. The DNA of the CDR3 is TGTGCCAACTTAGACCCAGTCGCATACGAGCAGTACTTC. Amino acid sequence: CANLDPVAYEQYF.

This clone was recorded only once. The gene calls are TRBV6-5 and TRBJ2-1; 7 nucleotides line up with TRBD2. The trim removed 6 bases at V and 4 bases at J, leaving 9 bases unmatched. The CDR3 length is 15 residues. Germline V CDR1 and CDR2: MNHEY, SVGAGI. The CDR3 spells CASRPLAERYNEQFF. The CDR3 bases are TGTGCCAGCAGACCTCTAGCGGAACGTTACAATGAGCAGTTCTTC.

V usage is TRBV11-1 and J usage is TRBJ1-6; D may be TRBD1 (5 bases). The V end lost 5 bases, the J end lost 7 bases, and 15 bases lay between the germline ends. CDR1 and CDR2 from the germline V gene are SGHAT and FQDESV (reference sequence). CDR3 size: 15 residues. CDR3 amino acids: CASSVGTAKNSPLHF. In DNA, the CDR3 is TGTGCCAGCAGCGTTGGGACGGCGAAGAATTCACCCCTCCACTTT.

The chain employs TRBV7-3 and TRBJ2-7; D might be TRBD1 (6 bases). The CDR3 spans 17 residues. CDR1 is SGHTA and CDR2 is FQGTGA in the germline V gene. V lost 1 base and J lost 0, with 16 bases in between. The CDR3 is CASSLNPVGTSSYEQYF. DNA for the CDR3: TGTGCCAGCAGCTTAAACCCGGTAGGGACAAGCTCCTACGAGCAGTACTTC.

This clone was seen more than once but under ten times. The chain couples TRBV18 to TRBJ2-1; no reliable D call. This CDR3 region has 14 residues. CDR1 KGHSH and CDR2 LQKENI come from the germline V gene. V lost 3 bases and J 3 bases, leaving 9 bases between the germline ends. CDR3 sequence reads: CASSPPDNYNEQFF. CDR3 nucleotides: TGTGCCAGCTCACCCCCTGACAACTACAATGAGCAGTTCTTC. Complete variable domain (other parts from reference TRBV18 and TRBJ2-1): NAGVMQNPRHLVRRRGQEARLRCSPMKGHSHVYWYRQLPEEGLKFMVYLQKENIIDESGMPKERFSAEFPKEGPSILRIQQVVRGDSAAYFCASSPPDNYNEQFFGPGTRLTVL.

V is TRBV4-3 and J is TRBJ2-7; D not certain. Trimming took 2 bases from V and 0 from J, leaving 8 bases between them. Germline V gene lookup returns CDR1 LGHNA and CDR2 YSLEER. CDR3 length equals 14 residues. The CDR3 DNA follows: TGCGCCAGCAGCCAATCTAGGAGCTCCTACGAGCAGTACTTC. This gives the protein CASSQSRSSYEQYF.

This clone occurred once. This chain links TRBV25-1 with TRBJ1-1; possibly TRBD1 for D (5 bases). The germline gives CDR1 MGHDK, CDR2 SYGVNS. The CDR3 is 13 amino acids. V lost 5 bases and J 6 bases, leaving 13 bases between the germline ends. CDR3 protein: CASSRGGYAEAFF. The DNA for the CDR3 is TGTGCCAGCAGTCGTGGGGGTTACGCTGAAGCTTTCTTT.

This clone was seen only a few times. The rearrangement links TRBV4-2 to TRBJ2-7; 12 nucleotides agree with TRBD2. The germline V gene has CDR1 LGHNA and CDR2 YNFKEQ. J lost 3 bases, V lost 1 base, and 4 bases had no gene match. The CDR3 covers 16 residues. The CDR3 loop is CASSQASGGDFYEQYF. CDR3 DNA sequence: TGTGCCAGCAGCCAAGCTAGCGGGGGGGATTTCTACGAGCAGTACTTC.

The chain joins TRBV10-3 to TRBJ1-5; 7 bases align to TRBD1. CDR3 length equals 15 residues. Germline trimming cut 4 bases from V and 1 base from J; bases unmatched to any gene: 4. Per the germline V gene, CDR1 is ENHRY and CDR2 is SYGVKD. The CDR3 DNA follows: TGTGCCATCAGTGTCAGGACAGGCAGCAATCAGCCCCAGCATTTT. Protein sequence: CAISVRTGSNQPQHF.

The chain has TRBV2 and TRBJ2-3; 8 nucleotides align to TRBD2. Germline V gene lookup returns CDR1 SNHLY and CDR2 FYNNEI. V lost 6 bases and J lost 5; bases outside the gene matches: 7. The CDR3 spans 14 residues. The CDR3 loop reads CASRAGTSGDTQYF. In DNA form, the CDR3 reads TGTGCCAGCAGGGCCGGGACTAGTGGAGATACGCAGTATTTT.

The rearrangement uses TRBV7-3 and TRBJ1-2; D call uncertain. This CDR3 has 13 amino acids. Germline V gene sequence: CDR1 SGHTA, CDR2 FQGTGA. Trimming took 2 bases from V and 2 from J, leaving 6 bases between them. As DNA, the CDR3 is TGTGCCAGCAGCTTAGCGGACAACTATGGCTACACCTTC. The encoded protein is CASSLADNYGYTF.

The chain combines TRBV14 with TRBJ1-5; TRBD1 matches 7 bases. The CDR3 contains 12 residues. Germline trimming cut 1 base from V and 15 bases from J; bases unmatched to any gene: 6. Germline CDR1 SGHDN, CDR2 FVKESK. The CDR3 DNA reads TGTGCCAGCAGCCAAGGGACAGGACGATTGCATTTT. It codes for CASSQGTGRLHF.

V and J are TRBV19 and TRBJ1-3; no clear D gene. This CDR3 is 14 amino acids long. The germline CDR1 and CDR2 sequences are LNHDA and SQIVND (reference sequence). Trimming removed 7 bases from V and 1 base from J, with 11 bases in between. CDR3 sequence (DNA): TGTGCCAGTATGGGTCTCAATTCTGGAAACACCATATATTTT. Its translation is CASMGLNSGNTIYF.

This clone was seen just once. This chain links TRBV7-9 with TRBJ1-1, with D perhaps matching TRBD1 (5 bases). Looked up from germline, CDR1 is SEHNR and CDR2 is FQNEAQ (reference sequence). With 6 bases removed from V and 6 bases from J, the gap between germline ends came to 11 bases. This CDR3 has 12 amino acids. The CDR3 loop is CASSLDTPEAFF. The CDR3 DNA follows: TGTGCCAGCAGTTTGGACACCCCTGAAGCTTTCTTT.